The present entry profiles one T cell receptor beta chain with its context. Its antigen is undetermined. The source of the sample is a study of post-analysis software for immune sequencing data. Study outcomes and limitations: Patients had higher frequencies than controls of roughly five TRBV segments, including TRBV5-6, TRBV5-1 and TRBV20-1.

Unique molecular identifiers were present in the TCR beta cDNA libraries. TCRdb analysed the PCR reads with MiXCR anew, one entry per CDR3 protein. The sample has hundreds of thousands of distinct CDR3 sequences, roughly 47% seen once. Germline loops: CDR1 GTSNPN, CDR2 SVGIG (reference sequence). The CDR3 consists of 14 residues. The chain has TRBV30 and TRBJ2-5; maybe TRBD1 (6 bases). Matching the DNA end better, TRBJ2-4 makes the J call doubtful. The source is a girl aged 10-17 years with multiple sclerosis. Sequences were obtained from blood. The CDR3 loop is CAWTGVVAKNIQYF. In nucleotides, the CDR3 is TGTGCCTGGACAGGGGTGGTTGCCAAAAACATTCAGTACTTC.